This T cell receptor (beta chain) was retrieved from a study of blood T cell repertoires in COVID-19. In the study overall: PBMCs, B-cell-depleted T cells, or T cells provided the cDNA or gDNA that made up the material.

Authors' data handling: Reference gene primer amplification in the assay estimated nucleated cell counts. Profiled with immunoSEQ multiplex PCR; TCRdb holds only in-frame clones, not every one. That table supplies the V and J calls and clone size; D and trimming were determined from the DNA. The profile shows 90,000 to 110,000 clones, approximately 83% of them singletons. CDR3 length equals 15 residues. The V end was cut by 2 bases, the J end by 2 bases, with 13 bases between. The germline V gene encodes CDR1 SGHNT and CDR2 YYREEE (reference sequence). Sequencing used peripheral blood. The chain couples TRBV5-4 to TRBJ1-2, with a possible D match to TRBD1 (6 bases). The TCR was taken from a man aged 50 to 59 with acute or convalescent COVID-19. DNA of the CDR3: TGTGCCAGCAGCTTTCGAAGGGGGGGAAACTATGGCTACACCTTC. Translated: CASSFRRGGNYGYTF.